The subject of this entry is one T cell receptor (beta chain). Trimming took off 2 bases at V and 9 bases at J, with 14 bases between the two ends. The CDR3 runs 14 residues. The germline V gene encodes CDR1 GTSNPN and CDR2 SVGIG (reference sequence). This specimen belongs to a study of blood T cell repertoires in COVID-19. Study-wide context: COVID-19 samples collected from the United States, Italy and Spain covered acute and convalescent phases. T cells, B-cell-depleted T cells, or PBMCs provided the cDNA or gDNA that served as material.

TCRdb's copy holds only in-frame clones and misses some; the assay was immunoSEQ multiplex PCR. The top ten clones hold just over 8.5% of a sample with about 46,000 clones, 70% to 85% of them seen once. The sequence derives from a man between 60 and 75 years old with acute or convalescent COVID-19. The rearrangement links TRBV30 to TRBJ1-6; weak D call: TRBD1 (6 bases). The source material was peripheral blood. The CDR3 here is CAWSPPLQGSPLHF. The CDR3 DNA reads as TGTGCCTGGAGTCCCCCTCTACAGGGTTCACCCCTCCACTTT.